This record concerns one T cell receptor (beta chain) sequence. Sequencing was performed with immunoSEQ multiplex PCR; in TCRdb, only in-frame clones are kept and a portion is missing. Of about 14,000 clones in the sample, approximately 84% were seen once. The source of the sample is a study of OX40 agonist ivuxolimab in advanced cancers. Background on the study: People who had prior anti-PD-1, anti-PD-L1 or anti-CTLA-4 therapy could take part, and around 39% had some.

The source of this sequence is an adult with an advanced solid tumor such as melanoma, head and neck, liver or kidney cancer. This material consisted of CD4+ or CD8+ T cells sorted from blood, taken in a trial of the OX40 agonist ivuxolimab.

CDR3 loop: CASSLEGFEYEQYF. The CDR3 region has the DNA TGTGCCAGCAGTTTAGAAGGCTTCGAGTACGAGCAGTACTTC. The chain recombines TRBV28 with TRBJ2-7; D gene uncertain. CDR3 length: 14 residues. The germline gives CDR1 MDHEN, CDR2 SYDVKM. V was pared by 2 bases and J by 4 bases, with 12 bases between.